The entry below describes one T cell receptor beta chain. Its antigen is currently not known. Base qualities are not provided; no much larger clone lies one nucleotide away. PBMCs were isolated by Ficoll-Paque density gradient centrifugation. This sample was sequenced with an Illumina NovaSeq 6000. Using 5'RACE with constant-segment primers, TCRalpha and TCRbeta cDNA libraries were constructed, with sample barcodes and unique molecular identifiers added in the process. Trizol reagent was used to extract RNA from every sample. The libraries were amplified in two PCR steps, and the second step added a second sample barcode and Illumina TruSeq adapters. Sequencing of the libraries was done on an Illumina NovaSeq, producing 2 x 150 bp paired-end reads. Regarding the original processing steps: The reads were demultiplexed and collapsed into UMI-guided consensus sequences using migec v1.2.7. With mixcr v2.1.11, UMI consensuses were aligned to TRA and TRB V and J templates and assembled into clonotypes. A clonotype was counted as expanded or contracted only if both edgeR and NoisET called the change significant, with noise models trained on biological replicates. For edgeR calls, a false discovery rate-adjusted p below 0.01 and a log2 fold-change threshold of 1 were applied. As an exploratory analysis of dynamics, PCA with hierarchical clustering was applied to max-normalized trajectories of the 1000 most abundant clonotypes. Each responding clone was given a CD4 or CD8 phenotype based on the CD4+ and CD8+ repertoires, which had been sequenced separately. TCRdb redid the processing of the public reads, applying fastp at Q25 and MiXCR, and retained in-frame beta chains. Rows with a matching CDR3 protein are joined into one entry that keeps the most common DNA and genes. TCRdb, rather than the study authors, made the V and J calls. The sample table contains about 190,000 distinct CDR3 sequences; only one count was recorded for approximately 16% of them. Together, the top ten hold 2.4% of the sample.

The sample comes from a study of T-cell memory formation after mild COVID-19 (dated by TCRdb to 2020 to 2022). Study-level background: TCR sequence clusters from the two donors were found to be largely donor specific. T-cell clones expanding and contracting after mild COVID-19 in two donors were tracked by longitudinal TCRalpha and TCRbeta repertoire sequencing. The cohort comprised two young, previously healthy adult volunteers, one female and one male. Findings and caveats that apply to the study as a whole: SARS-CoV-2 specificity was not confirmed for the second-wave clones peaking on day 37. Only two mild cases were covered in the study, and larger cohorts including severe cases with pre-infection samples were considered necessary. The detection of some responding clones in pre-infection memory suggests that pre-existing cross-reactive memory T cells joined the SARS-CoV-2 response. Balanced CD4/CD8 phenotypes were observed for clones contracting from day 15 to 85, whereas a bias towards CD4+ was observed for a second wave of clones expanding from day 15 to 37. Contracting CD4+ clones turned up mainly in the CM and EM memory subsets, whereas EMRA was where CD8+ clones were enriched.

At the junction V is shortened by 1 base and J by 5 bases, with 10 bases in between. There are 15 amino acids in the CDR3, from cysteine to phenylalanine inclusive. Left in the record is the CDR3 DNA by itself, 45 bases read in frame from the first base. In the germline V gene, CDR1 corresponds to SGDLS and CDR2 to YYNGEE. The TCR comes from an adult woman who had mild COVID-19 (a few samples of this study predate the infection). The sample titles of this study are shuffled in the database, so cell type and time point are left out; the donor was told from shared clones. The chain was built from TRBV9 and TRBJ1-6; the D gene is perhaps TRBD1, from 5 matching bases. The sample was PBMCs or a T cell subset sorted from them (not recorded which). The nucleotide sequence is TGTGCCAGCAGCGTAAGGGACGGGGATAATTCACCCCTCCACTTT. This encodes CASSVRDGDNSPLHF.